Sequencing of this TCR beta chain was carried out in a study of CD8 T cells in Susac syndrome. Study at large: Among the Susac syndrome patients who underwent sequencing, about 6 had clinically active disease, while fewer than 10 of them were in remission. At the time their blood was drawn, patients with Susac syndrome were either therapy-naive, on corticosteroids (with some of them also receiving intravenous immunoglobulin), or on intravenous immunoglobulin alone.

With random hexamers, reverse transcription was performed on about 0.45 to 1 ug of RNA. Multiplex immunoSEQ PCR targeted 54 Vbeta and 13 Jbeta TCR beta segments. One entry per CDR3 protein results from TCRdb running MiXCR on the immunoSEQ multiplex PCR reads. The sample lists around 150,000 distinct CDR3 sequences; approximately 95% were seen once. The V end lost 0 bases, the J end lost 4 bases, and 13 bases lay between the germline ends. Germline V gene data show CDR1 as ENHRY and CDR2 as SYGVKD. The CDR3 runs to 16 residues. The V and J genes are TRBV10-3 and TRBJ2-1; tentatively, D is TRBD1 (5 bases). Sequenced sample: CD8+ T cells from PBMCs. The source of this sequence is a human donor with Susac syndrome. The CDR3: CAISESYIGAYNEQFF. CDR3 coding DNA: TGTGCCATCAGTGAGTCGTACATTGGGGCTTACAATGAGCAGTTCTTC.